Shown below are 19 T cell receptor beta chains from a single sample sequenced in a study of T-cell reconstitution after alpha-beta-depleted transplantation in children. These TCRs' antigens remain unknown. Findings of the study overall: Among T cells one year after transplant, newly produced cells accounted for most counts and diversity.

The library targeted TCRbeta and was prepared with unique molecular identifiers. TCRdb re-derived calls from the PCR reads in MiXCR, one entry per CDR3 protein. The table includes around 270,000 distinct CDR3 sequences, 6% to 10% detected once. Sequences were derived from peripheral blood, sampled 360 days after TCRalphabeta/CD19-depleted stem cell transplant. These receptors all stem from a female patient aged 2-15 years who had a stem cell transplant for Fanconi anemia, so the T cells may come from the graft donor.

There are many counts of this clonotype. The chain links TRBV4-1 to TRBJ2-5; D is uncertain. The germline V and J ends were trimmed by 2 bases and 5 bases, with 9 bases remaining between them. Germline V gives CDR1 MGHRA, CDR2 YSYEKL. The CDR3 contains 13 residues. The CDR3 region has the DNA TGCGCCAGCAGCCAAATTATTCGGGAGACCCAGTACTTC. It specifies CASSQIIRETQYF.

This clonotype was counted ten times or more. The V gene is TRBV6-6, the J gene TRBJ1-1, with D tentatively TRBD1 (5 bases). The V gene's germline CDR1 is MNHNY and CDR2 SVGAGI (reference sequence). V was cut by 5 bases and J by 1 base, with 8 bases left in between. CDR3 length: 13 residues. CDR3 in amino acids: CASSGDRNTEAFF. For the CDR3, the DNA is TGTGCCAGCAGTGGAGACAGGAACACTGAAGCTTTCTTT.

This clonotype was found a few times. This chain links TRBV27 with TRBJ1-1; D call uncertain. There are 14 residues in the CDR3. The germline V and J ends were trimmed by 3 bases and 0 bases, with 8 bases remaining between them. CDR1 and CDR2 (germline): MNHEY, SMNVEV (reference sequence). DNA for the CDR3: TGTGCCAGCAGTTTTAATAGGGTGAACACTGAAGCTTTCTTT. Protein sequence: CASSFNRVNTEAFF.

This rearrangement joins TRBV21-1 to TRBJ2-7; TRBD1, as called in the table, went unchecked against the DNA. TRBV21-1 counts as a pseudogene. The CDR3 is 14 residues long. In DNA, the CDR3 is TGTGCCAGCAGCAAATCCCGGACAGTTTACGAGCAGTACTTC. This gives the protein CASSKSRTVYEQYF.

This clonotype was observed at least ten times. The V call is TRBV12-3 or TRBV12-4, the J call TRBJ2-1; 9 nucleotides align to TRBD2. Trimming took 7 bases from V and 5 from J; bases not matched to a gene: 9. The CDR3 is made up of 15 amino acids. The CDR3 sequence: CASTTGLAWDNEQFF. The CDR3 region has the DNA TGTGCCAGCACCACGGGACTAGCCTGGGACAATGAGCAGTTCTTC.

At least ten counts were recorded for this clonotype. V gene TRBV4-3 combines with J gene TRBJ2-5; 7 nucleotides line up with TRBD1. The CDR3 runs 16 residues. V was clipped by 0 bases and J by 4 bases; unmatched bases: 8. CDR1 and CDR2 (germline): LGHNA, YSLEER. CDR3 sequence reads: CASSQDRTGRSETQYF. CDR3 nucleotide sequence: TGCGCCAGCAGCCAAGACCGGACAGGAAGGTCAGAGACCCAGTACTTC.

This clonotype was counted many times. J is TRBJ1-1 and V is TRBV5-1, with D perhaps TRBD1 (5 bases). Trimming removed 4 bases from V and 4 bases from J, with 14 bases in between. CDR3 length: 14 residues. CDR1 is SGHRS and CDR2 is YFSETQ in the germline V gene. The CDR3 DNA follows: TGCGCCAGCAGCCCAGGACCAGGGTTCACTGAAGCTTTCTTT. Its protein product is CASSPGPGFTEAFF.

This rearrangement joins TRBV21-1 to TRBJ1-4. TRBV21-1 is annotated as a pseudogene. This CDR3 spans 11 amino acids. CDR3 sequence: CASGYNEKLFF. CDR3 nucleotides: TGTGCCAGCGGATATAATGAAAAACTGTTTTTT.

V is TRBV7-2 and J is TRBJ2-5; 9 nucleotides line up with TRBD2. CDR3 size: 15 residues. CDR1 is SGHTA and CDR2 is FQGNSA in the germline V gene. With V trimmed by 3 bases and J by 6 bases, 8 bases remained unmatched. CDR3 sequence: CASSLEGTSKKTQYF. CDR3 nucleotides: TGTGCCAGCAGCTTGGAAGGGACTAGCAAAAAGACCCAGTACTTC. The whole variable domain, filled in from reference TRBV7-2 and TRBJ2-5, reads GAGVSQSPSNKVTEKGKDVELRCDPISGHTALYWYRQSLGQGLEFLIYFQGNSAPDKSGLPSDRFSAERTGGSVSTLTIQRTQQEDSAVYLCASSLEGTSKKTQYFGPGTRLLVL.

The V and J genes are TRBV2 and TRBJ1-1; D uncertain. Germline loops: CDR1 SNHLY, CDR2 FYNNEI. The length of the CDR3 is 13 residues. Trimming pared 7 bases from V and 4 bases from J, leaving 13 bases between. CDR3 DNA: TGTGCCAGCATTTTCGACTATGGCACTGAAGCTTTCTTT. The encoded protein is CASIFDYGTEAFF. Looking up the rest from reference TRBV2 and TRBJ1-1 gives the full variable domain: EPEVTQTPSHQVTQMGQEVILRCVPISNHLYFYWYRQILGQKVEFLVSFYNNEISEKSEIFDDQFSVERPDGSNFTLKIRSTKLEDSAMYFCASIFDYGTEAFFGQGTRLTVV.

To note about this clonotype: This may be a read error, as it is one base from a much larger clone. The rearrangement joins TRBV11-2 to TRBJ2-1, with D maybe TRBD2 (5 bases). This CDR3 spans 14 amino acids. The V end was cut by 6 bases, the J end by 11 bases, with 20 bases between. Germline lookup yields CDR1 SGHAT and CDR2 FQNNGV. The CDR3 spells CASSDTTRGSKQFF. The CDR3 region has the DNA TGTGCCAGCAGTGACACAACTAGAGGCTCTAAGCAGTTCTTC.

This clonotype was recorded a few times. This chain uses TRBV7-9 with TRBJ2-2; weak D call: TRBD2 (5 bases). CDR3 length: 15 amino acids. V was cut by 3 bases and J by 5 bases, with 13 bases left in between. In germline, CDR1 is SEHNR, CDR2 FQNEAQ (reference sequence). This CDR3 reads CASSLRDFRTGELFF. DNA for the CDR3: TGTGCCAGCAGCTTGAGGGATTTCAGGACCGGGGAGCTGTTTTTT.

This rearrangement joins TRBV5-1 to TRBJ2-1; no reliable D call. In germline, CDR1 is SGHRS, CDR2 YFSETQ. Trimming stripped 2 bases from V and 9 bases from J, with 6 bases between. This CDR3 has 11 residues. The CDR3, as DNA: TGCGCCAGCAGCTTTGGTGTTGAGCAGTTCTTC. Its translation: CASSFGVEQFF.

Ten or more counts support this clonotype. V is TRBV6-5 and J is TRBJ1-2, with 7 bases matching TRBD1. With 2 bases clipped from V and 10 bases from J, the junction kept 4 bases outside the gene matches. CDR1 is MNHEY, CDR2 SVGAGI, per germline. The CDR3 spans 12 residues. For the CDR3, the DNA is TGTGCCAGCAGTTACCAGGGGGTGAACTACACCTTC. It encodes CASSYQGVNYTF.

This clonotype showed up many times. The chain is built from TRBV6-5 and TRBJ1-6; D remains unclear. V lost 0 bases and J 4 bases, leaving 13 bases between the germline ends. This CDR3 has 17 amino acids. Germline-derived CDR1 and CDR2 are MNHEY and SVGAGI. The CDR3 loop is CASSYSRSNLYNSPLHF. CDR3 coding DNA: TGTGCCAGCAGTTACTCGCGTAGCAACCTATATAATTCACCCCTCCACTTT.

This clonotype was counted at least ten times. This chain links TRBV6-5 with TRBJ1-3; unclear D gene. Germline CDR1 and CDR2: MNHEY and SVGAGI. The V end lost 0 bases, the J end lost 0 bases, and 3 bases lay between the germline ends. The CDR3 totals 14 residues. The CDR3 loop reads CASSYSHSGNTIYF. The CDR3 region has the DNA TGTGCCAGCAGTTACTCCCACTCTGGAAACACCATATATTTT.

The sample holds many counts of this clonotype. The V call is TRBV5-1, the J call TRBJ2-1, with a weak D call TRBD2 (5 bases). Germline CDR1 is SGHRS and CDR2 is YFSETQ. V lost 5 bases and J lost 0, with 9 bases in between. CDR3 length: 14 residues. The CDR3 loop is CASSKGSSYNEQFF. The CDR3 bases are TGCGCCAGCAGTAAAGGGAGCTCCTACAATGAGCAGTTCTTC.

This clonotype has just a few counts. The chain links TRBV27 to TRBJ1-4; no clear D gene. The CDR3 loop spans 14 amino acids. Germline V gives CDR1 MNHEY, CDR2 SMNVEV (reference sequence). Between the trimmed V and J ends, which lost 5 bases and 5 bases, there was a span of 12 bases. The CDR3 bases are TGTGCCAGCAGTCATGGACCGACGAATGAAAAACTGTTTTTT. Amino acids: CASSHGPTNEKLFF.

The chain is built from TRBV7-3 and TRBJ2-1; D is ambiguous. Germline CDR1 and CDR2: SGHTA and FQGTGA. CDR3 length: 14 residues. With 5 bases removed from V and 0 bases from J, the gap between germline ends came to 8 bases. The CDR3 coding sequence is TGTGCCAGCAGCCCTTCCCCCTCCTACAATGAGCAGTTCTTC. It codes for CASSPSPSYNEQFF. Full variable domain (remainder filled in from reference TRBV7-3 and TRBJ2-1): GAGVSQTPSNKVTEKGKYVELRCDPISGHTALYWYRQSLGQGPEFLIYFQGTGAADDSGLPNDRFFAVRPEGSVSTLKIQRTERGDSAVYLCASSPSPSYNEQFFGPGTRLTVL.